This passage covers 27 T cell receptor beta chains from one sample sequenced in a study of shared clonotypes between healthy human individuals. Clones were read by immunoSEQ multiplex PCR, and TCRdb kept only the in-frame ones, dropping some. The repertoire has about 530,000 clones, 90% to 96% of them found once; the top ten carry 0.055% to 0.075%. The sample taken for sequencing was naive CD4+ T cells sorted from blood. Subset given: CD45RA+ positively selected. Receptors were obtained from a woman in her 30s in good health.

The chain joins TRBV30 to TRBJ2-7, with 9 bases identical to TRBD1. The CDR3 loop spans 13 amino acids. The germline V gene has CDR1 GTSNPN and CDR2 SVGIG (reference sequence). With V trimmed by 3 bases and J by 4 bases, 4 bases remained unmatched. This chain's CDR3 is CAWSGQGLYEQYF. CDR3 DNA: TGTGCCTGGAGCGGACAGGGGTTATACGAGCAGTACTTC.

A note on this clone: Other DNA sequences of this sample code for an identical CDR3. The J gene is TRBJ2-7, the V gene TRBV18, with D tentatively TRBD1 (6 bases). CDR1 and CDR2 (germline): KGHSH, LQKENI. Trimming shortened V by 6 bases and J by 3 bases, and 12 bases separated the two germline ends. This CDR3 contains 13 residues. The CDR3 DNA is TGTGCCAGCTCGCCAAACAGGGACTACGAGCAGTACTTC. This translates into CASSPNRDYEQYF.

This clone appeared a single time. This rearrangement joins TRBV5-6 to TRBJ2-7, with D hard to call. This CDR3 comprises 14 residues. Trimming pared 3 bases from V and 7 bases from J, leaving 17 bases between. CDR1 is SGHDT, CDR2 YYEEEE, per germline. CDR3 in DNA: TGTGCCAGCAGCTCGGAGACGGCTCCTAGGGAGCAGTACTTC. Its protein product is CASSSETAPREQYF.

The gene calls are TRBV28 and TRBJ1-2; no clear D. Germline CDR1 is MDHEN and CDR2 is SYDVKM. V lost 2 bases, J lost 1 base, and 11 bases lay in between. The CDR3 spans 15 residues. This chain's CDR3 is CASSLRRHVNYGYTF. The DNA for the CDR3 is TGTGCCAGCAGTTTACGACGACATGTTAACTATGGCTACACCTTC.

This chain joins TRBV6-1 and TRBJ2-4; possibly TRBD2 for D (5 bases). Looked up from germline, CDR1 is MNHNS and CDR2 is SASEGT. This CDR3 is 14 amino acids long. V lost 2 bases to trimming and J lost 10 bases, with 15 bases between them. The CDR3 DNA reads as TGTGCCAGCAGTGAAATCCCCCGGGAAACAATTCAGTACTTC. Translation: CASSEIPRETIQYF.

CDR3: CASSDFYEQYF. Written as DNA, the CDR3 is TGTGCCAGCAGTGACTTCTACGAGCAGTACTTC. The chain joins TRBV25-1 to TRBJ2-5; the D is unclear. Matching the DNA end better, TRBJ2-7 makes the J call doubtful. Germline V CDR1 and CDR2: MGHDK, SYGVNS. CDR3 length: 11 residues.

This clone was seen only once. The V gene is TRBV6-1, the J gene TRBJ1-4, with D perhaps TRBD1 (5 bases). The CDR3 has 13 amino acids. Looked up from germline, CDR1 is MNHNS and CDR2 is SASEGT. Trimming removed 5 bases from V and 3 bases from J, with 7 bases in between. The CDR3 protein is CASSRGANEKLFF. CDR3 coding DNA: TGTGCCAGCAGTCGAGGGGCTAATGAAAAACTGTTTTTT.

V is TRBV5-1 and J is TRBJ1-2; the match to TRBD1 covers 7 bases. V dropped 0 bases and J dropped 2; count of bases not matched to a gene: 4. The germline V gene encodes CDR1 SGHRS and CDR2 YFSETQ. This CDR3 spans 15 amino acids. DNA for the CDR3: TGCGCCAGCAGCTTGGGGGACAGCCTGAACTATGGCTACACCTTC. This gives the protein CASSLGDSLNYGYTF.

The rearrangement links TRBV28 to TRBJ2-5, with 9 bases lining up with TRBD2. V lost 2 bases to trimming and J lost 5 bases; unmatched junction nucleotides: 12. In germline, CDR1 is MDHEN, CDR2 SYDVKM. The CDR3 covers 17 residues. In nucleotides, the CDR3 is TGTGCCAGCAGTTTAGCGGCAGGTAGCGGGAGATCGGAGACCCAGTACTTC. It is translated as CASSLAAGSGRSETQYF.

This rearrangement joins TRBV4-2 to TRBJ1-2, with D unresolved. From germline, CDR1 is LGHNA and CDR2 YNFKEQ. Trimming shortened V by 3 bases and J by 4 bases, and 12 bases separated the two germline ends. CDR3 length: 14 residues. The CDR3 sequence: CASSHTQETYGYTF. In DNA form, the CDR3 reads TGTGCCAGCAGCCATACCCAGGAAACCTATGGCTACACCTTC.

A single count supports this clone. This rearrangement joins TRBV25-1 to TRBJ1-5, with a possible D match to TRBD1 (6 bases). This CDR3 contains 14 residues. V lost 3 bases and J 6 bases, leaving 12 bases between the germline ends. Germline assignment: CDR1 MGHDK and CDR2 SYGVNS. The chain's CDR3 is CASSDRGSVQPQHF. For the CDR3, the DNA is TGTGCCAGCAGTGACAGGGGCTCGGTTCAGCCCCAGCATTTT.

The rearrangement links TRBV28 to TRBJ1-1, with 11 bases that match TRBD1. The CDR3 consists of 16 residues. CDR1 and CDR2 from the germline V gene are MDHEN and SYDVKM. The junction had 13 bases not matched to a gene; V was cut back by 6 bases and J by 7 bases. In DNA form, the CDR3 reads TGTGCCAGCAGCCAAGCCTGGACAGGGGGCGAGGATGAAGCTTTCTTT. The encoded protein is CASSQAWTGGEDEAFF.

The V gene is TRBV4-1, the J gene TRBJ2-5; 13 nucleotides align to TRBD2. TRBJ2-7 explains the end of the DNA better; the J call may be wrong. In germline, CDR1 is MGHRA, CDR2 YSYEKL. The CDR3 consists of 15 residues. CDR3 residues: CASSHTLAGGYEQYF. DNA for the CDR3: TGCGCCAGCAGCCATACACTAGCGGGAGGGTACGAGCAGTACTTC.

This chain connects TRBV7-9 to TRBJ2-7; D is uncertain. Per the germline V gene, CDR1 is SEHNR and CDR2 is FQNEAQ (reference sequence). Deletions cut 5 bases from V and 0 bases from J, with 8 bases between. There are 13 residues in the CDR3. This chain's CDR3 is CASSPVASYEQYF. The CDR3 DNA sequence: TGTGCCAGCAGCCCCGTGGCCTCCTACGAGCAGTACTTC.

The chain carries TRBV23-1 and TRBJ1-4; 7 positions match TRBD1. TRBV23-1 falls under the ORF class, with uncertain function. Trimming took 10 bases from V and 7 from J; bases not matched to a gene: 15. This CDR3 is built from 15 residues. CDR3 coding DNA: TGCGCCAAAGACAAGGGGGGGACAGAGGCTGAAAAACTGTTTTTT. Translating gives CAKDKGGTEAEKLFF.

J is TRBJ1-3 and V is TRBV6-5, with D uncertain. V was clipped by 6 bases and J by 4 bases, with 10 bases between them. This CDR3 is built from 13 residues. Germline CDR1 MNHEY, CDR2 SVGAGI. The CDR3 nucleotides read TGTGCCAGCAGACGGACGCCCGGAAACACCATATATTTT. It is translated as CASRRTPGNTIYF.

The chain has TRBV7-2 and TRBJ2-5; no reliable D call. The CDR3 covers 14 residues. Trimming shortened V by 1 base and J by 2 bases, and 8 bases separated the two germline ends. The germline gives CDR1 SGHTA, CDR2 FQGNSA. The CDR3 sequence is CASSLGGIQETQYF. CDR3 bases: TGTGCCAGCAGCTTAGGAGGAATACAAGAGACCCAGTACTTC. Based on the CDR3 plus reference TRBV7-2 and TRBJ2-5, the full variable domain is GAGVSQSPSNKVTEKGKDVELRCDPISGHTALYWYRQSLGQGLEFLIYFQGNSAPDKSGLPSDRFSAERTGGSVSTLTIQRTQQEDSAVYLCASSLGGIQETQYFGPGTRLLVL.

This clone came up once. The V and J genes are TRBV5-1 and TRBJ2-7, with 7 bases that match TRBD2. From germline, CDR1 is SGHRS and CDR2 YFSETQ. With 5 bases clipped from V and 7 bases from J, the junction kept 15 bases outside the gene matches. The CDR3 has 15 residues. CDR3 nucleotides: TGCGCCAGCAGTTGGGCGGGAGCCTCCAAAATTGAGCAGTACTTC. Its translation: CASSWAGASKIEQYF.

This chain links TRBV27 with TRBJ2-7, with 9 positions matching TRBD1. Germline V lookup: CDR1 MNHEY, CDR2 SMNVEV (reference sequence). The CDR3 is 15 amino acids. Germline trimming cut 5 bases from V and 2 bases from J; bases unmatched to any gene: 7. The CDR3 region has the DNA TGTGCCAGCAGTCCCAAGGACAGGGGACCCTACGAGCAGTACTTC. Its translation is CASSPKDRGPYEQYF.

V usage is TRBV28 and J usage is TRBJ1-2; perhaps TRBD1 as D (6 bases). Germline V gives CDR1 MDHEN, CDR2 SYDVKM. This CDR3 has 13 amino acids. Trimming removed 2 bases at V and 7 bases at J, with 11 bases between. CDR3 sequence: CASSLPGVVGYTF. CDR3 in DNA: TGTGCCAGCAGTTTACCAGGGGTCGTTGGCTACACCTTC.

The rearrangement uses TRBV5-4 and TRBJ2-5; 7 bases match TRBD1. J was trimmed by 1 base and V by 4 bases; bases with no gene match: 1. Germline V gene lookup returns CDR1 SGHNT and CDR2 YYREEE (reference sequence). This CDR3 is 13 amino acids long. The CDR3 protein is CASSRGPQETQYF. DNA for the CDR3: TGTGCCAGCAGCAGGGGGCCCCAAGAGACCCAGTACTTC.

This chain links TRBV18 with TRBJ2-3; D is unclear. V was pared by 1 base and J by 0 bases, with 14 bases between. The CDR3 loop spans 17 amino acids. Germline V gene data show CDR1 as KGHSH and CDR2 as LQKENI. The CDR3 nucleotides are TGTGCCAGCTCACCACGCGTCAGCTCTTCTAGCACAGATACGCAGTATTTT. This translates into CASSPRVSSSSTDTQYF.

J is TRBJ2-3 and V is TRBV5-1; D not certain. The V and J ends lost 5 bases and 3 bases respectively, with 19 bases between them. The length of the CDR3 is 16 residues. CDR1 and CDR2 (germline): SGHRS, YFSETQ. The CDR3 nucleotides read TGCGCCAGCAGGTCCGGGTTCTCAACGATGACAGATACGCAGTATTTT. This translates into CASRSGFSTMTDTQYF.

The CDR3 here is CASSIHPGLEETQYF. As DNA, the CDR3 is TGTGCCAGCAGTATTCACCCGGGACTAGAAGAGACCCAGTACTTC. The chain recombines TRBV2 with TRBJ2-5, with 8 bases lining up with TRBD2. Germline V lookup: CDR1 SNHLY, CDR2 FYNNEI. With 5 bases clipped from V and 3 bases from J, the junction kept 8 bases outside the gene matches. The CDR3 totals 15 residues. Complete variable domain (other parts from reference TRBV2 and TRBJ2-5): EPEVTQTPSHQVTQMGQEVILRCVPISNHLYFYWYRQILGQKVEFLVSFYNNEISEKSEIFDDQFSVERPDGSNFTLKIRSTKLEDSAMYFCASSIHPGLEETQYFGPGTRLLVL.

The genes are TRBV19 and TRBJ1-1; the match to TRBD1 covers 7 bases. Germline V gene data show CDR1 as LNHDA and CDR2 as SQIVND (reference sequence). The CDR3 runs 13 residues. Trimming at V came to 5 bases and at J to 6 bases, leaving 6 bases not matched to a gene. The CDR3 loop is CASSRQGGSEAFF. The CDR3 DNA reads TGTGCCAGTAGTCGACAGGGCGGGTCTGAAGCTTTCTTT.

V usage is TRBV7-6 and J usage is TRBJ1-1, with 12 nucleotides matching TRBD1. The J segment lost 7 bases and the V segment lost 8 bases, leaving 2 bases of the junction unmatched. The CDR3 runs to 12 residues. Germline assignment: CDR1 SGHVS and CDR2 FNYEAQ. The CDR3 here is CASGDRGLEAFF. The CDR3 nucleotides are TGTGCCAGCGGGGACAGGGGGCTTGAAGCTTTCTTT.

The chain recombines TRBV9 with TRBJ2-1, with TRBD2 identical over 8 bases. The V and J ends lost 0 bases and 3 bases, in that order; junction bases with no gene match: 5. Germline V gene sequence: CDR1 SGDLS, CDR2 YYNGEE. The CDR3 length is 16 residues. Here the CDR3 reads CASSVALGTSYNEQFF. The CDR3 DNA follows: TGTGCCAGCAGCGTAGCTCTGGGGACTAGCTACAATGAGCAGTTCTTC.